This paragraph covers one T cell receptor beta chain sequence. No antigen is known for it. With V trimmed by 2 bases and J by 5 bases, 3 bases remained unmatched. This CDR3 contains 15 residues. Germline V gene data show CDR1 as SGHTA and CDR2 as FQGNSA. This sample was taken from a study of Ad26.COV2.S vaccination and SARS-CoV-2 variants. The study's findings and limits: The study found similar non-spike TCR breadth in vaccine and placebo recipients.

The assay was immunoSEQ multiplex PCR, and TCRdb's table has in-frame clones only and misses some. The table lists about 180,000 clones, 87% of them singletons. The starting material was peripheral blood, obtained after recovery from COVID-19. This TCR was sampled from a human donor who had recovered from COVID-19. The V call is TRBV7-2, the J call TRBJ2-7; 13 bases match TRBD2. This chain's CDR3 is CASSLWTSGSHEQYF. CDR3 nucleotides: TGTGCCAGCAGCTTATGGACTAGCGGGAGCCACGAGCAGTACTTC.